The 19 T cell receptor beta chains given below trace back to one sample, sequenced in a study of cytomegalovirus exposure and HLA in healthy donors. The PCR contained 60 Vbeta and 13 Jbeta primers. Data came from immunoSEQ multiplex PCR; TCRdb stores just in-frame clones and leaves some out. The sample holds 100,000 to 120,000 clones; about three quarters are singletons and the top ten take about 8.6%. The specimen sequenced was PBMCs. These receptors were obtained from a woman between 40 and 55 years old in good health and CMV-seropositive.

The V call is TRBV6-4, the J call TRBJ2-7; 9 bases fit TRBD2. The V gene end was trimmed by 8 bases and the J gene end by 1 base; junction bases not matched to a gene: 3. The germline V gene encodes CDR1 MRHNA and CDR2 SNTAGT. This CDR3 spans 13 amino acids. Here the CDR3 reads CASGSGRSYEQYF. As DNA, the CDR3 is TGTGCCAGCGGCAGCGGGAGGTCCTACGAGCAGTACTTC.

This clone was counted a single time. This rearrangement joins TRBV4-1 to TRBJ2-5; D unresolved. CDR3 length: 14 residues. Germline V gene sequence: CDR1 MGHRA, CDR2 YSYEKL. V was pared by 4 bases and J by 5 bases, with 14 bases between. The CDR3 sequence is CASSPPLHMETQYF. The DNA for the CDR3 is TGCGCCAGCAGCCCGCCTCTCCACATGGAGACCCAGTACTTC.

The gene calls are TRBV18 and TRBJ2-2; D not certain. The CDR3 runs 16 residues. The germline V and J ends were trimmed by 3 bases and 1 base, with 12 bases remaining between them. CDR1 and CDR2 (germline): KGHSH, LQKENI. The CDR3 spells CASSPLPSMNTGELFF. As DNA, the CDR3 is TGTGCCAGCTCACCCCTCCCTAGTATGAACACCGGGGAGCTGTTTTTT.

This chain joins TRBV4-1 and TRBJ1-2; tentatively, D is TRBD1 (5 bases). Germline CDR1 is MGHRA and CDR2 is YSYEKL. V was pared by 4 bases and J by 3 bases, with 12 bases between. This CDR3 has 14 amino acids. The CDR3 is CASSPWTLHYGYTF. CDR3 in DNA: TGCGCCAGCAGCCCCTGGACATTACACTATGGCTACACCTTC.

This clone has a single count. The CDR3 region has the DNA TGTGCCAGCAAAACCCGACAGGGAAATGAAAAACTGTTTTTT. This codes for CASKTRQGNEKLFF. The chain couples TRBV2 to TRBJ1-4; 7 nucleotides match TRBD1. The V and J ends lost 7 bases and 5 bases, in that order; junction bases with no gene match: 7. CDR3 length: 14 amino acids. Looked up from germline, CDR1 is SNHLY and CDR2 is FYNNEI.

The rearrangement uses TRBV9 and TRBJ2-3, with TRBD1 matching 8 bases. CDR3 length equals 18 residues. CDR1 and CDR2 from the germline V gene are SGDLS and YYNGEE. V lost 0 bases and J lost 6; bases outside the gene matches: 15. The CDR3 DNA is TGTGCCAGCAGCGTAGCTACGTGGGACAGGAGAACCAGGGATACGCAGTATTTT. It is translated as CASSVATWDRRTRDTQYF.

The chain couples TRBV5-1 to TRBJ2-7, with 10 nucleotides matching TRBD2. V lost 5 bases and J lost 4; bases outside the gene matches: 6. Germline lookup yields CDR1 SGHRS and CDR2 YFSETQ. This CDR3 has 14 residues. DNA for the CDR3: TGCGCCAGCAGGCCTAGCGGGAGCTTGTACGAGCAGTACTTC. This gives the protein CASRPSGSLYEQYF.

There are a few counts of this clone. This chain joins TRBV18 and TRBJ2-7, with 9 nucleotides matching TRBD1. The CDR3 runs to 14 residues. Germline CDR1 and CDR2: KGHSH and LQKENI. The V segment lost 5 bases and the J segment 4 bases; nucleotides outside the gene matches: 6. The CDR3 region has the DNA TGTGCCAGCTCATTTGGGACAGGGATATACGAGCAGTACTTC. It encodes CASSFGTGIYEQYF.

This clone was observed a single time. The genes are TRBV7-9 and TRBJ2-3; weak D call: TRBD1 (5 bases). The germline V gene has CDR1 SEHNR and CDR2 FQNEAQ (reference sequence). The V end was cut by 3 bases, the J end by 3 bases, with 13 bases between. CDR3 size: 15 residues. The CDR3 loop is CASSFRKSGTDTQYF. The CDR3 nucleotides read TGTGCCAGCAGCTTTAGAAAGTCAGGGACAGATACGCAGTATTTT.

The CDR3 nucleotides read TGTGCCAGCAGCTTTTATGGTCGGGGGGCAACAGATACGCAGTATTTT. Translated, it gives CASSFYGRGATDTQYF. The gene calls are TRBV7-2 and TRBJ2-3; TRBD2 is a possible D gene (7 bases). Germline-derived CDR1 and CDR2 are SGHTA and FQGNSA. The V end lost 3 bases, the J end lost 3 bases, and 16 bases lay between the germline ends. This CDR3 comprises 16 residues.

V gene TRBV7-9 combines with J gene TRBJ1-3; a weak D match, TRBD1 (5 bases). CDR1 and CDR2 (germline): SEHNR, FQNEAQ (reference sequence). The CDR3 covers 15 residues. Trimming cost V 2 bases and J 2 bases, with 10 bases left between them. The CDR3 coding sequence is TGTGCCAGCAGCTTACTAGGCAGGGCTGGAAACACCATATATTTT. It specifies CASSLLGRAGNTIYF.

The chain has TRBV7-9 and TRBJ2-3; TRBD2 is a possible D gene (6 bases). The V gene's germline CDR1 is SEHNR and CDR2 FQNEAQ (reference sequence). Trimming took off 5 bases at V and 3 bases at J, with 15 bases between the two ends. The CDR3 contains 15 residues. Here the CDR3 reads CASSRAGQGTDTQYF. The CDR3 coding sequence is TGTGCCAGCAGCCGGGCGGGGCAGGGAACAGATACGCAGTATTTT.

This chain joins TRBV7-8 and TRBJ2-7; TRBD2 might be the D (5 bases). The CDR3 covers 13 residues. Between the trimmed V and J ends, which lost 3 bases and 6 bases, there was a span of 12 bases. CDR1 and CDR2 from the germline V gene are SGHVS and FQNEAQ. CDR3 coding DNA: TGTGCCAGCAGCTTTCAGAGGGCGAGCGAGCAGTACTTC. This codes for CASSFQRASEQYF.

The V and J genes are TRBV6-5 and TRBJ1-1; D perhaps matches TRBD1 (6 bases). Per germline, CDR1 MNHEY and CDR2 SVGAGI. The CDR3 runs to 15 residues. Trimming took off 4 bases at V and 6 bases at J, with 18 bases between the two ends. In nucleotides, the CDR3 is TGTGCCAGCAGTTTCGCAGGGGATTCTAAGGCTGAAGCTTTCTTT. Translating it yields CASSFAGDSKAEAFF.

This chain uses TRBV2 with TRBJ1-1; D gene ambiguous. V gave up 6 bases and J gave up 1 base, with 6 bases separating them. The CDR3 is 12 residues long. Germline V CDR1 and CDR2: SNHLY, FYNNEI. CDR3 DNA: TGTGCCAGCAGACCGGGGAACACTGAAGCTTTCTTT. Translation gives CASRPGNTEAFF.

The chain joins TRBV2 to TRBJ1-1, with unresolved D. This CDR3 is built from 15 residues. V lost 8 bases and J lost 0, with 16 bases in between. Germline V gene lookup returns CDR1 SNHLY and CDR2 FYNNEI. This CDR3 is CASRRSPTVNTEAFF. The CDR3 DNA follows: TGTGCCAGCCGCCGTTCGCCCACTGTGAACACTGAAGCTTTCTTT.

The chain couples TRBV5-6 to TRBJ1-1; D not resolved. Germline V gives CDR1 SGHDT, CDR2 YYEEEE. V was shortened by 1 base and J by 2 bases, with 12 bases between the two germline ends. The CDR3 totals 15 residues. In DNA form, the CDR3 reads TGTGCCAGCAGCTTGACCACAGTATACAACACTGAAGCTTTCTTT. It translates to CASSLTTVYNTEAFF. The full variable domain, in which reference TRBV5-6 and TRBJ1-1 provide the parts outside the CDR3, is DAGVTQSPTHLIKTRGQQVTLRCSPKSGHDTVSWYQQALGQGPQFIFQYYEEEERQRGNFPDRFSGHQFPNYSSELNVNALLLGDSALYLCASSLTTVYNTEAFFGQGTRLTVV.

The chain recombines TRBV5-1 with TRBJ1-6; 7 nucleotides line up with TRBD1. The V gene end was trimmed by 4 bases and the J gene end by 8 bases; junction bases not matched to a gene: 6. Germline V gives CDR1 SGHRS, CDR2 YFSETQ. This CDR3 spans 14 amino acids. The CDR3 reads CASSPDRADSPLHF. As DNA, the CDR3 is TGCGCCAGCAGCCCTGACAGGGCGGATTCACCCCTCCACTTT.

In DNA form, the CDR3 reads TGTGCCAGCAGTCCCCGGGAGGCTAGCGAGGAGACCCAGTACTTC. Amino acids: CASSPREASEETQYF. The V call is TRBV6-6, the J call TRBJ2-5, with 7 bases that match TRBD2. The CDR3 runs 15 residues. CDR1 MNHNY and CDR2 SVGAGI come from the germline V gene (reference sequence). V was pared by 5 bases and J by 5 bases, with 11 bases of the junction left unmatched.